This T cell receptor beta chain was captured by sequencing in a study of blood T cells in healthy people across ages. Study details: About one barcoded beta molecule per two T cells came from capture by template switching.

Study-wide points: Total diversity from one million sequenced T cells was likely underestimated.

A second PCR, run for about 7 to 11 cycles, used a sample-barcoded 5' primer plus a J-beta primer mix. From the 5' RACE reads, TCRdb called clonotypes with MiXCR, one entry per CDR3 protein. The table lists roughly 830,000 distinct CDR3 sequences, under 80% of them singletons. The CDR3 is 16 residues long. The V and J ends lost 1 base and 0 bases respectively, with 12 bases between them. Germline V lookup: CDR1 LNHNV, CDR2 YYDKDF (reference sequence). As to this clonotype: Its antigen is not known.

This receptor was identified in a man in his thirties or forties in good health. The chain joins TRBV15 to TRBJ1-2; D may be TRBD1 (6 bases). Sequenced input: blood. The CDR3 loop is CATSRVQDSPNYGYTF. For the CDR3, the DNA is TGTGCCACCAGCAGAGTTCAGGACAGTCCTAACTATGGCTACACCTTC.